These 24 T cell receptor beta chains came from one sample sequenced in a study of blood T cell repertoires in COVID-19. The repertoire was sequenced with immunoSEQ multiplex PCR; TCRdb's copy has only in-frame clones and lacks some. The sample records 200,000 to 250,000 clones, around 87% being singletons. The specimen sequenced was peripheral blood. Receptors originate from a woman aged 45 to 65 with COVID-19, enrolled during active disease.

The chain uses TRBV11-2 and TRBJ1-1; perhaps TRBD1 as D (6 bases). Per the germline V gene, CDR1 is SGHAT and CDR2 is FQNNGV. Trimming left V 1 base short and J 5 bases short, with 11 bases between. This CDR3 spans 14 amino acids. CDR3 residues: CASSLVWGHTEAFF. The DNA of the CDR3 is TGTGCCAGCAGCTTAGTATGGGGGCATACTGAAGCTTTCTTT.

The rearrangement uses TRBV2 and TRBJ1-1; 7 bases agree with TRBD1. CDR3 size: 15 residues. Germline V lookup: CDR1 SNHLY, CDR2 FYNNEI. Trimming cost V 4 bases and J 0 bases; bases outside gene matches: 5. The CDR3 loop is CASSAPGQLNTEAFF. CDR3 DNA sequence: TGTGCCAGCAGTGCCCCGGGACAGCTGAACACTGAAGCTTTCTTT.

This clone was found once. At the DNA level, this CDR3 is encoded by other sequences in the same sample as well. CDR3 amino acids: CASSLGQANYGYTF. DNA for the CDR3: TGTGCCAGCAGCTTGGGACAGGCGAACTATGGCTACACCTTC. The rearrangement links TRBV11-3 to TRBJ1-2; 8 bases match TRBD1. Germline CDR1 and CDR2: SGHNT and YENEEA. The V segment lost 3 bases and the J segment 2 bases; nucleotides outside the gene matches: 2. The CDR3 is 14 amino acids. Drawing the rest from reference TRBV11-3 and TRBJ1-2, the complete variable domain is EAGVVQSPRYKIIEKKQPVAFWCNPISGHNTLYWYLQNLGQGPELLIRYENEEAVDDSQLPKDRFSAERLKGVDSTLKIQPAELGDSAVYLCASSLGQANYGYTFGSGTRLTVV.

The chain employs TRBV6-5 and TRBJ2-7; possible D gene TRBD1, 6 bases. The germline V gene encodes CDR1 MNHEY and CDR2 SVGAGI. This CDR3 is 11 amino acids long. Trimming cost V 9 bases and J 4 bases, with 10 bases left between them. CDR3 protein: CASLDSYEQYV. CDR3 in DNA: TGTGCCAGTCTGGACAGTTACGAGCAGTACGTC.

The chain has TRBV9 and TRBJ1-2, with no clear D. Germline lookup yields CDR1 SGDLS and CDR2 YYNGEE. V was cut by 7 bases and J by 5 bases, with 9 bases left in between. The CDR3 is made up of 11 amino acids. CDR3 nucleotide sequence: TGTGCCAGCGCGGGGATTTATGGCTACACCTTC. Protein: CASAGIYGYTF. Full variable domain (rest looked up from reference TRBV9 and TRBJ1-2): DSGVTQTPKHLITATGQRVTLRCSPRSGDLSVYWYQQSLDQGLQFLIQYYNGEERAKGNILERFSAQQFPDLHSELNLSSLELGDSALYFCASAGIYGYTFGSGTRLTVV.

The CDR3 DNA sequence: TGTGCCAGCAGTCACCCCAGACAGGGGTTAAGGGAGCAGTACTTC. Translating it yields CASSHPRQGLREQYF. The V gene is TRBV6-2 or TRBV6-3, the J gene TRBJ2-7; TRBD1 matches at 8 bases. Unmatched junction bases numbered 13, after V lost 5 bases and J lost 7 bases. There are 15 residues in the CDR3. Germline lookup yields CDR1 MNHEY and CDR2 SVGEGT.

The chain uses TRBV24-1 and TRBJ2-1; TRBD2 matches 11 bases. Germline V gene sequence: CDR1 KGHDR, CDR2 SFDVKD. The V gene end was trimmed by 5 bases and the J gene end by 6 bases; junction bases not matched to a gene: 5. The CDR3 extends over 15 amino acids. The CDR3 DNA follows: TGTGCCACCAGTGTAGGTAGCGGGGGGGCCAATGAGCAGTTCTTC. This sequence encodes CATSVGSGGANEQFF.

The J gene is TRBJ2-3, the V gene TRBV3-1 (or the pseudogene TRBV3-2); tentative D call: TRBD2 (7 bases). Germline lookup yields CDR1 LGHDT and CDR2 YNNKEL (reference sequence). The ends were cut back, 3 bases at V and 9 bases at J, with 16 bases in the middle. This CDR3 region has 14 residues. The CDR3, as DNA: TGTGCCAGCAGCCAGGGGGGGCCCCGAGGAACGCAGTATTTT. This gives the protein CASSQGGPRGTQYF.

This chain connects TRBV29-1 to TRBJ1-1; a possible D gene is TRBD1 (6 bases). Deletions cut 4 bases from V and 5 bases from J, with 17 bases between. CDR1 is SQVTM and CDR2 is ANQGSEA in the germline V gene. The CDR3 is 14 amino acids. CDR3 loop: CSVVQGWDRTEAFF. The CDR3 region has the DNA TGCAGCGTTGTACAGGGATGGGATAGGACTGAAGCTTTCTTT.

The chain employs TRBV9 and TRBJ2-5, with 12 bases that match TRBD2. V lost 6 bases, J lost 5 bases, and 8 bases stayed unmatched. The length of the CDR3 is 15 residues. Germline V gene sequence: CDR1 SGDLS, CDR2 YYNGEE. CDR3 loop: CASTRSSGGAETQYF. Written as DNA, the CDR3 is TGTGCCAGCACCCGCTCTAGCGGGGGGGCTGAGACCCAGTACTTC. The full variable domain, its missing parts supplied by reference TRBV9 and TRBJ2-5, is DSGVTQTPKHLITATGQRVTLRCSPRSGDLSVYWYQQSLDQGLQFLIQYYNGEERAKGNILERFSAQQFPDLHSELNLSSLELGDSALYFCASTRSSGGAETQYFGPGTRLLVL.

This clone appeared a single time. The rearrangement uses TRBV3-1 (or the pseudogene TRBV3-2) and TRBJ2-5; TRBD2 is a possible D gene (6 bases). CDR3 length equals 14 residues. The germline V and J ends were trimmed by 0 bases and 3 bases, with 8 bases remaining between them. Germline CDR1 is LGHDT and CDR2 is YNNKEL (reference sequence). CDR3 nucleotide sequence: TGTGCCAGCAGCCAAGAGTGGAGGGAAGAGACCCAGTACTTC. Encoded protein: CASSQEWREETQYF.

The chain uses TRBV9 and TRBJ2-6, with D possibly matching TRBD1 (7 bases). V was shortened by 4 bases and J by 4 bases, with 12 bases between the two germline ends. The CDR3 runs 15 residues. Looked up from germline, CDR1 is SGDLS and CDR2 is YYNGEE. The CDR3: CASSPQGGGANVLTF. CDR3 nucleotide sequence: TGTGCCAGCAGCCCGCAGGGGGGAGGGGCCAACGTCCTGACTTTC.

The chain employs TRBV5-1 and TRBJ1-2, with a possible D match to TRBD1 (6 bases). The CDR3 loop spans 12 amino acids. Germline lookup yields CDR1 SGHRS and CDR2 YFSETQ. Trimming took off 4 bases at V and 5 bases at J, with 9 bases between the two ends. CDR3 loop: CASSRDIYGYTF. Here the CDR3 DNA reads TGCGCCAGCAGCCGGGACATTTATGGCTACACCTTC.

This clone was counted between two and nine times. The chain carries TRBV20-1 and TRBJ1-1, with a weak D call TRBD1 (6 bases). The CDR3 sequence is 11 residues long. CDR1 and CDR2 from the germline V gene are DFQATT and SNEGSKA (reference sequence). CDR3 in amino acids: CSLVQGYEAFF. The CDR3 DNA reads as TGCAGCCTAGTCCAGGGGTACGAAGCTTTCTTT.

The chain uses TRBV3-1 (or the pseudogene TRBV3-2) and TRBJ2-1; D might be TRBD1 (6 bases). V lost 6 bases to trimming and J lost 3 bases, with 15 bases between them. Germline assignment: CDR1 LGHDT and CDR2 YNNKEL (reference sequence). The CDR3 covers 15 residues. The CDR3 coding sequence is TGTGCCAGCAGGAGAGGGGGTCCTCTCTACAATGAGCAGTTCTTC. This codes for CASRRGGPLYNEQFF.

This clone was counted between two and nine times. This chain uses TRBV5-1 with TRBJ2-3; 13 nucleotides match TRBD2. The germline V gene has CDR1 SGHRS and CDR2 YFSETQ. The CDR3 has 14 amino acids. The J segment lost 5 bases and the V segment lost 4 bases, leaving 1 base of the junction unmatched. The CDR3 bases are TGCGCCAGCAGCCGGACTAGCGGGGGAGATACGCAGTATTTT. This encodes CASSRTSGGDTQYF.

The chain links TRBV7-3 to TRBJ2-5, with TRBD1 matching 9 bases. Germline trimming cut 3 bases from V and 2 bases from J; bases unmatched to any gene: 7. Germline CDR1 is SGHTA and CDR2 is FQGTGA. The CDR3 has 16 residues. The chain's CDR3 is CASSLGQGLDQETQYF. The CDR3 DNA follows: TGTGCCAGCAGCTTGGGACAGGGCTTAGATCAAGAGACCCAGTACTTC.

The V and J genes are TRBV6-6 and TRBJ2-1; maybe TRBD1 (7 bases). Deletions cut 0 bases from V and 13 bases from J, with 13 bases between. The CDR3 spans 13 residues. CDR1 is MNHNY, CDR2 SVGAGI, per germline (reference sequence). CDR3 sequence: CASSYSSGGYQFF. The CDR3 region has the DNA TGTGCCAGCAGTTACTCTTCAGGGGGGTATCAGTTCTTC.

V is TRBV27 and J is TRBJ1-1, with D tentatively TRBD1 (6 bases). The CDR3 covers 14 residues. Germline CDR1 reads MNHEY; CDR2 reads SMNVEV (reference sequence). The V end was cut by 4 bases, the J end by 2 bases, with 11 bases between. Here the CDR3 DNA reads TGTGCCAGCAGTTATAACAGGGCTAACACTGAAGCTTTCTTT. Its translation is CASSYNRANTEAFF.

The chain has TRBV3-1 (or the pseudogene TRBV3-2) and TRBJ1-2, with 11 bases fitting TRBD1. Germline V gives CDR1 LGHDT, CDR2 YNNKEL (reference sequence). V shed 8 bases, J shed 4 bases, and the junction held 15 bases outside the gene matches. The CDR3 loop spans 17 amino acids. The CDR3 DNA reads TGTGCCAGCGCGCCCGGACAGGGGGCACAGTACGGCTATGGCTACACCTTC. As protein: CASAPGQGAQYGYGYTF.

The chain employs TRBV6-5 and TRBJ2-7, with TRBD1 matching 10 bases. From germline, CDR1 is MNHEY and CDR2 SVGAGI. V shed 5 bases, J shed 5 bases, and the junction held 6 bases outside the gene matches. This CDR3 spans 14 amino acids. Here the CDR3 reads CASSPGQGTDEQYF. The CDR3 DNA follows: TGTGCCAGCAGTCCGGGACAGGGGACCGACGAGCAGTACTTC.

V is TRBV18 and J is TRBJ2-2; 7 bases fit TRBD1. The CDR3 has 15 amino acids. Germline CDR1 and CDR2: KGHSH and LQKENI. Germline trimming cut 2 bases from V and 6 bases from J; bases unmatched to any gene: 6. CDR3 coding DNA: TGTGCCAGCTCACCAGATTACAGGGGAGCCGGGGAGCTGTTTTTT. Translation gives CASSPDYRGAGELFF.

The rearrangement links TRBV9 to TRBJ2-3, with D unclear. Germline loops: CDR1 SGDLS, CDR2 YYNGEE. V was pared by 0 bases and J by 2 bases, with 7 bases between. The CDR3 is 14 residues long. This CDR3 is CASSVGQATDTQYF. CDR3 coding DNA: TGTGCCAGCAGCGTAGGGCAGGCCACAGATACGCAGTATTTT. The variable domain in full, with the rest retrieved from reference TRBV9 and TRBJ2-3, is DSGVTQTPKHLITATGQRVTLRCSPRSGDLSVYWYQQSLDQGLQFLIQYYNGEERAKGNILERFSAQQFPDLHSELNLSSLELGDSALYFCASSVGQATDTQYFGPGTRLTVL.

The chain recombines TRBV6-1 with TRBJ2-7; 11 nucleotides align to TRBD2. The V segment lost 2 bases and the J segment 1 base; nucleotides outside the gene matches: 10. Germline V gene lookup returns CDR1 MNHNS and CDR2 SASEGT. The CDR3 has 18 residues. DNA for the CDR3: TGTGCCAGCAGTGAAACGGCTAGCGGGGGGACTTTATCCTACGAGCAGTACGTC. It specifies CASSETASGGTLSYEQYV.